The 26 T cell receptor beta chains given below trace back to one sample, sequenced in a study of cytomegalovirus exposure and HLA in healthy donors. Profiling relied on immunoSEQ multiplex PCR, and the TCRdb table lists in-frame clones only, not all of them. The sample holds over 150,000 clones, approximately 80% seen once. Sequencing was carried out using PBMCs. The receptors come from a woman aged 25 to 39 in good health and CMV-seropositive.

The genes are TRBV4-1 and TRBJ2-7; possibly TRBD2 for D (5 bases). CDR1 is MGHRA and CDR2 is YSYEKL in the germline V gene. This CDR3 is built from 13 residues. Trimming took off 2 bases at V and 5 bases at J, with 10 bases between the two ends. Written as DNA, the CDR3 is TGCGCCAGCAGCCAAACTAGTTCCCACGAGCAGTACTTC. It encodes CASSQTSSHEQYF.

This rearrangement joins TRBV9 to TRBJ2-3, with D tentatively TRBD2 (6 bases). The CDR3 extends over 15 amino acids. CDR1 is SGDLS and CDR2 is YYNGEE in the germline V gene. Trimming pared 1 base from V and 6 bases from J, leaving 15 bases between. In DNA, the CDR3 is TGTGCCAGCAGCGTAACGGGAGCCCCCATGGATACGCAGTATTTT. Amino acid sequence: CASSVTGAPMDTQYF.

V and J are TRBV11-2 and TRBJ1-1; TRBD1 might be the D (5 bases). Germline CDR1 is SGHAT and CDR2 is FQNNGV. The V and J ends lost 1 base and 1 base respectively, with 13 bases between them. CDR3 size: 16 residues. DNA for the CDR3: TGTGCCAGCAGCTTAGCCACAGGTGAACCGAACACTGAAGCTTTCTTT. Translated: CASSLATGEPNTEAFF.

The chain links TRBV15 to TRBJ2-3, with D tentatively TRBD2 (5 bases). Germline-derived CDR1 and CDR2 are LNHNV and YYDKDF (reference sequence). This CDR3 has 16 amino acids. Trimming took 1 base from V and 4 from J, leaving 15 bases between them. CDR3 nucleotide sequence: TGTGCCACCAGCAGAGGAGGGAGAGGTGGCGCAGATACGCAGTATTTT. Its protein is CATSRGGRGGADTQYF.

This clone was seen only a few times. CDR3 sequence reads: CSVSENSNQPQHF. CDR3 bases: TGCAGCGTTTCTGAGAATAGCAATCAGCCCCAGCATTTT. This chain uses TRBV29-1 with TRBJ1-5; D not certain. The ends were cut back, 5 bases at V and 0 bases at J, with 8 bases in the middle. The CDR3 contains 13 residues. Germline V gene data show CDR1 as SQVTM and CDR2 as ANQGSEA.

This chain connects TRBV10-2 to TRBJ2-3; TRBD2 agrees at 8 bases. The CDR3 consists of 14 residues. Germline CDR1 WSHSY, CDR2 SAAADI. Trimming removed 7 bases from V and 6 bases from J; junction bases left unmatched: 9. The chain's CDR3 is CASNPGGQWDTQYF. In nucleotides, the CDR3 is TGCGCCAGCAACCCGGGGGGGCAATGGGATACGCAGTATTTT.

DNA for the CDR3: TGCAGCGTCGCCGAGGACTTTTACGAGCAGTACTTC. Translating gives CSVAEDFYEQYF. This rearrangement joins TRBV29-1 to TRBJ2-7; D is perhaps TRBD2 (5 bases). The CDR3 runs 12 residues. V dropped 6 bases and J dropped 4 bases, with 13 bases sitting between them. Germline V gene sequence: CDR1 SQVTM, CDR2 ANQGSEA.

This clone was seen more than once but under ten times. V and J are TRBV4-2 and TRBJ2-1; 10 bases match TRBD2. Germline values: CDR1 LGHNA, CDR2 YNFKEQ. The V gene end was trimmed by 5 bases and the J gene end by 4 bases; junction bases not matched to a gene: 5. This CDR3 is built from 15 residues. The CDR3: CASSIGLAEYNEQFF. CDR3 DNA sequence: TGTGCCAGCAGCATTGGACTAGCGGAATACAATGAGCAGTTCTTC.

The CDR3 sequence: CASGAVYGYTF. The CDR3 DNA follows: TGTGCCAGCGGGGCGGTCTATGGCTACACCTTC. The chain joins TRBV2 to TRBJ1-2; D perhaps matches TRBD1 (5 bases). Germline V CDR1 and CDR2: SNHLY, FYNNEI. This CDR3 has 11 amino acids. With 8 bases removed from V and 4 bases from J, the gap between germline ends came to 8 bases.

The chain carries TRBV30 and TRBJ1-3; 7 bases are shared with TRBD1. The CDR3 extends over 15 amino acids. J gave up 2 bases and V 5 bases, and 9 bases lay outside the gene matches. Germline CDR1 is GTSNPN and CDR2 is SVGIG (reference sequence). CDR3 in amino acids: CAWSRLGTAGNTIYF. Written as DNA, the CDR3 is TGTGCCTGGTCCAGGCTTGGGACAGCTGGAAACACCATATATTTT.

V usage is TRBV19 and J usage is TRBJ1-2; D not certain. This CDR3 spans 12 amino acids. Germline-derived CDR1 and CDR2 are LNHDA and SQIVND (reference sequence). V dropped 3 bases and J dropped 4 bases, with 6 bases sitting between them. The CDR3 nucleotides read TGTGCCAGTAGTATCATCGGCTATGGCTACACCTTC. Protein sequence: CASSIIGYGYTF.

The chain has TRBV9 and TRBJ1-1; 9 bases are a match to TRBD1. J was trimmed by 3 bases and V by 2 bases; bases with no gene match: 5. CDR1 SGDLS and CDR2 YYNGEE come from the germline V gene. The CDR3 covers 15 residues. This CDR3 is CASSVGTGKYTEAFF. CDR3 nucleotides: TGTGCCAGCAGCGTCGGGACAGGGAAGTACACTGAAGCTTTCTTT.

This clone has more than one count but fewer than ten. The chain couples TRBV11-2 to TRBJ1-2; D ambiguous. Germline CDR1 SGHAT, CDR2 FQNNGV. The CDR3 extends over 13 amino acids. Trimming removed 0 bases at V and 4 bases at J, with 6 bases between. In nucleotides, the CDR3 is TGTGCCAGCAGCTTAGAGGCTAGCTATGGCTACACCTTC. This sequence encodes CASSLEASYGYTF.

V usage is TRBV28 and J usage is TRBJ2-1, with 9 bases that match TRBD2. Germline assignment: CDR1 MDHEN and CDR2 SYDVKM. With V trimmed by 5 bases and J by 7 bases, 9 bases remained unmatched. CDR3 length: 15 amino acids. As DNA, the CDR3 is TGTGCCAGCAGTATAAAGACTAGCGGAAGAAATGAGCAGTTCTTC. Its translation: CASSIKTSGRNEQFF.

CDR3 in amino acids: CAIKEGASGANVLTF. DNA of the CDR3: TGTGCCATTAAAGAGGGGGCGTCTGGGGCCAACGTCCTGACTTTC. The rearrangement uses TRBV6-5 and TRBJ2-6; the match to TRBD1 covers 7 bases. Looked up from germline, CDR1 is MNHEY and CDR2 is SVGAGI. There are 15 residues in the CDR3. V lost 10 bases, J lost 1 base, and 7 bases stayed unmatched.

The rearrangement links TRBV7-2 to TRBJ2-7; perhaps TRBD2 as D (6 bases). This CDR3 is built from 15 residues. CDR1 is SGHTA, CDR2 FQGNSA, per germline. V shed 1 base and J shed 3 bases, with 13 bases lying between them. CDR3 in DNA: TGTGCCAGCAGCTTAGGTGGCGGGATGATCTACGAGCAGTACTTC. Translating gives CASSLGGGMIYEQYF.

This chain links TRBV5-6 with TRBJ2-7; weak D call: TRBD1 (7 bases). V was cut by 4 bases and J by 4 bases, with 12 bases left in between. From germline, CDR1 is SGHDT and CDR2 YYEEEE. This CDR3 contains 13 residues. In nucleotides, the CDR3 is TGTGCCAGCAGCCGGGGGACAGCTTACGAGCAGTACTTC. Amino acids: CASSRGTAYEQYF.

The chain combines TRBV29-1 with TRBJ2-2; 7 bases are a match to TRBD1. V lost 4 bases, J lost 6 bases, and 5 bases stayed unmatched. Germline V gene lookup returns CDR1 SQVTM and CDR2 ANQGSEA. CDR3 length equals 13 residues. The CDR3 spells CSVATDRAGELFF. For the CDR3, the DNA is TGCAGCGTTGCTACCGACAGGGCCGGGGAGCTGTTTTTT.

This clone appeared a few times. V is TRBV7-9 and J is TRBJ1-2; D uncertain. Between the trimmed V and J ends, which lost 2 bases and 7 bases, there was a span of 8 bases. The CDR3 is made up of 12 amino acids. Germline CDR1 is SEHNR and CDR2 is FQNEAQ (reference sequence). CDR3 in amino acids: CASSLTGSGYTF. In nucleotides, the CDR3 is TGTGCCAGCAGCTTAACGGGGTCTGGCTACACCTTC.

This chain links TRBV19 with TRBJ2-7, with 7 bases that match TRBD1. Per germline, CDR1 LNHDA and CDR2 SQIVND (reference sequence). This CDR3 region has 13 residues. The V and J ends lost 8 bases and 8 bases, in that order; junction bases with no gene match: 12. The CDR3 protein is CASSRDRDLKQYF. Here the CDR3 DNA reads TGTGCCAGTTCCCGGGACAGAGACCTCAAGCAGTACTTC.

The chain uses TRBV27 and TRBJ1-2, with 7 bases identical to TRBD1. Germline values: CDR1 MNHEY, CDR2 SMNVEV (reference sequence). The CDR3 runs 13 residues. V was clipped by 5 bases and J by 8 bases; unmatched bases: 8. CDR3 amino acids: CASSATGTLGYTF. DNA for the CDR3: TGTGCCAGCAGTGCGACAGGGACCCTCGGCTACACCTTC.

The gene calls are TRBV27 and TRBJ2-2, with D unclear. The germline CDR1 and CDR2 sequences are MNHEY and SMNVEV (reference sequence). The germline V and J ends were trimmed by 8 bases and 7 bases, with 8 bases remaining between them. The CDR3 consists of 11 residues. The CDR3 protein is CASGFGGELFF. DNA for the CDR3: TGTGCCAGCGGCTTTGGCGGGGAGCTGTTTTTT.

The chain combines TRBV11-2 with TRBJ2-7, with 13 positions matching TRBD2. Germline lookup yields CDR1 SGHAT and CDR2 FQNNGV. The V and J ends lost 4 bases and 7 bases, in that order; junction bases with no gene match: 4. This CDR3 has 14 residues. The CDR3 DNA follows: TGTGCCAGCAGCTCCGGACTAGCGGGAGTTGAGCAGTACTTC. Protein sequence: CASSSGLAGVEQYF.

Here the CDR3 reads CASSLAATGGSYEQYF. CDR3 nucleotide sequence: TGCGCCAGCAGCTTGGCTGCGACAGGGGGCTCCTACGAGCAGTACTTC. The chain has TRBV5-1 and TRBJ2-7; 9 nucleotides match TRBD1. Trimming cost V 0 bases and J 0 bases; bases outside gene matches: 4. The germline CDR1 and CDR2 sequences are SGHRS and YFSETQ. This CDR3 is 16 amino acids long.

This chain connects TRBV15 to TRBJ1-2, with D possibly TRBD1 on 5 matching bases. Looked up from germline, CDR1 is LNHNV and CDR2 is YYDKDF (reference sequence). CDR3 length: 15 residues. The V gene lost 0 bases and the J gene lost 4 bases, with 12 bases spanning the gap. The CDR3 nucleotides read TGTGCCACCAGCAGAGAAATCAGGGTTGGCTATGGCTACACCTTC. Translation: CATSREIRVGYGYTF.

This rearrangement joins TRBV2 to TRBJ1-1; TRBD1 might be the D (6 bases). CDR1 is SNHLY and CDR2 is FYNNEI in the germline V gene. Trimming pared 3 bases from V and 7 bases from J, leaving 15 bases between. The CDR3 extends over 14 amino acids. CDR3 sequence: CASSDGRGYVEAFF. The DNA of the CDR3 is TGTGCCAGCAGTGATGGCAGGGGATACGTTGAAGCTTTCTTT.